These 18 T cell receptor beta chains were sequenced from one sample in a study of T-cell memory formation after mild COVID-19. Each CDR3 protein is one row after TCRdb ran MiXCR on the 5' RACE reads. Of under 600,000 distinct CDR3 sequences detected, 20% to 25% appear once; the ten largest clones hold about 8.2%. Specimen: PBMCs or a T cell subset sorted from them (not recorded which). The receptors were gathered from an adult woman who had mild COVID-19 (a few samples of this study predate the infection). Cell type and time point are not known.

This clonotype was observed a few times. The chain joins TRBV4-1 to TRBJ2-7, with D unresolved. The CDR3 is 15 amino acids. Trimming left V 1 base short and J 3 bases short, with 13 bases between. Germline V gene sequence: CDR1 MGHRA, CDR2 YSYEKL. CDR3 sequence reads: CASSQGLTPNYEQYF. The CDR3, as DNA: TGCGCCAGCAGCCAAGGGCTGACTCCTAACTACGAGCAGTACTTC.

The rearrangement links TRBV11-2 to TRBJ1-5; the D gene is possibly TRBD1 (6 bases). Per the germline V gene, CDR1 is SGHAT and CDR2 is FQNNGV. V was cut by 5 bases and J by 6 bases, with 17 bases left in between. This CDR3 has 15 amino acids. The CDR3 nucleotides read TGTGCCAGCAGCCGACAGGCCGGAGTTCGTCAGCCCCAGCATTTT. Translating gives CASSRQAGVRQPQHF.

The CDR3: CASSADRRAEAFF. The CDR3 bases are TGTGCCAGCAGTGCCGACAGGAGGGCTGAAGCTTTCTTT. The chain has TRBV12-3 or TRBV12-4 and TRBJ1-1; D might be TRBD1 (6 bases). The V gene lost 5 bases and the J gene lost 6 bases, with 13 bases spanning the gap. The CDR3 totals 13 residues.

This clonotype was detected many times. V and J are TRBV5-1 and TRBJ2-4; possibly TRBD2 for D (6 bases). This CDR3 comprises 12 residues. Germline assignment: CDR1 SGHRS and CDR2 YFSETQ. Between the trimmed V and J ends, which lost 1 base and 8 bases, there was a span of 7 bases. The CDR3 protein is CASSLPSDIQYF. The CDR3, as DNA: TGCGCCAGCAGCTTGCCTAGCGACATTCAGTACTTC.

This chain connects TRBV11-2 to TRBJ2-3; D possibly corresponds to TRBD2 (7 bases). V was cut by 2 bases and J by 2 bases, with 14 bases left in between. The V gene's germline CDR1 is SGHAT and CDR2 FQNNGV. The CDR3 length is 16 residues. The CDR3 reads CASSLYRGAFTDTQYF. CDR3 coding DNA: TGTGCCAGCAGCTTATATCGGGGGGCTTTCACAGATACGCAGTATTTT.

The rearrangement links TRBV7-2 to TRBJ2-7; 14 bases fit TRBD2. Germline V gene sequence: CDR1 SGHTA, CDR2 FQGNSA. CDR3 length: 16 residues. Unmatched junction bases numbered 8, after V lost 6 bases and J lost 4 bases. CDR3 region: CASSSGTSGSRYEQYF. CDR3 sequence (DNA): TGTGCCAGCAGTTCCGGGACTAGCGGGAGTCGGTACGAGCAGTACTTC.

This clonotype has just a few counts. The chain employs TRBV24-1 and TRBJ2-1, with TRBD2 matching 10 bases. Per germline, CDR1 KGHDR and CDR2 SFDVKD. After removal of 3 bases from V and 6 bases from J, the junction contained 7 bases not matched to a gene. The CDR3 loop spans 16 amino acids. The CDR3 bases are TGTGCCACCAGTGATCCTAGCGGGAGACTGATCAATGAGCAGTTCTTC. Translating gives CATSDPSGRLINEQFF.

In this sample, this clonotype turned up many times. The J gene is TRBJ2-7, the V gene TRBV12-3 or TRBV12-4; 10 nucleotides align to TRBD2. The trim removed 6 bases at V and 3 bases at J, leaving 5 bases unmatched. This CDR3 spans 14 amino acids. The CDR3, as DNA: TGTGCCAGCAGAGCGGGACTAGCGAACTACGAGCAGTACTTC. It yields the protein CASRAGLANYEQYF.

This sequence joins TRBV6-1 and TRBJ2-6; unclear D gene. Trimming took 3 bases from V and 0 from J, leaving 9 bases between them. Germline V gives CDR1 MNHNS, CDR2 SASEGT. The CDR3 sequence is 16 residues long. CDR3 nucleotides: TGTGCCAGCAGTGAGTGGATTGGCTCTGGGGCCAACGTCCTGACTTTC. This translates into CASSEWIGSGANVLTF.

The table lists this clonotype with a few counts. CDR3 loop: CSVVGLRNTEAFF. As DNA, the CDR3 is TGCAGCGTTGTTGGATTACGGAACACTGAAGCTTTCTTT. The chain uses TRBV29-1 and TRBJ1-1; D unclear. Germline assignment: CDR1 SQVTM and CDR2 ANQGSEA. The length of the CDR3 is 13 residues. Trimming left V 4 bases short and J 1 base short, with 10 bases between.

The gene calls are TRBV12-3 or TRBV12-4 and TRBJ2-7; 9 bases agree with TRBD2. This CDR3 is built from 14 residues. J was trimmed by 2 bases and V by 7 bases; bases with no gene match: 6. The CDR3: CASKKTSGTYEQYF. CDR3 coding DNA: TGTGCCAGCAAAAAGACTAGCGGAACCTACGAGCAGTACTTC.

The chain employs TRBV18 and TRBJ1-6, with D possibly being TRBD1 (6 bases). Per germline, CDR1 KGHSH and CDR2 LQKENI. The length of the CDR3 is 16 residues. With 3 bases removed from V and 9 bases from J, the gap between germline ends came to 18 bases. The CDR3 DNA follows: TGTGCCAGCTCACCGCGCGTGATGGGGGGCCGTTCACCCCTCCACTTT. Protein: CASSPRVMGGRSPLHF.

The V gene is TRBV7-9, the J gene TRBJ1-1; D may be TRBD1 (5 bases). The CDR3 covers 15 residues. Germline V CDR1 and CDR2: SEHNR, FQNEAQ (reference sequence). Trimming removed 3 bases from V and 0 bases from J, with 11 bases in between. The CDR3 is CASSFGMGVNTEAFF. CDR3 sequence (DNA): TGTGCCAGCAGCTTCGGCATGGGGGTGAACACTGAAGCTTTCTTT.

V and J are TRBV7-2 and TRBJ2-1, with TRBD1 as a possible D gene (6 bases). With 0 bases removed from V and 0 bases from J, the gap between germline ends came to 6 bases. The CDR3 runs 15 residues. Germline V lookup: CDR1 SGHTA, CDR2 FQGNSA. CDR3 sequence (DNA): TGTGCCAGCAGCTTAGCGGACAGCTCCTACAATGAGCAGTTCTTC. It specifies CASSLADSSYNEQFF.

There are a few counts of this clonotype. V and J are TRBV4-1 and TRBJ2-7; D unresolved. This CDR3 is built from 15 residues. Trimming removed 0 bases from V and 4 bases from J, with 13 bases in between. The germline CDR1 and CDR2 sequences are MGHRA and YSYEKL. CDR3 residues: CASSQDPASWYEQYF. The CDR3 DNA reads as TGCGCCAGCAGCCAAGATCCGGCGTCTTGGTACGAGCAGTACTTC.

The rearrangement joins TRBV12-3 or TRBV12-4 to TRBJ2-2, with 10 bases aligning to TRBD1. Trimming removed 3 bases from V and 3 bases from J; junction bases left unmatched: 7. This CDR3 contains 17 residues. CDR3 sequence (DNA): TGTGCCAGCAGTTTTGAGACAGGGGGCGGGGACACCGGGGAGCTGTTTTTT. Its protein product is CASSFETGGGDTGELFF.

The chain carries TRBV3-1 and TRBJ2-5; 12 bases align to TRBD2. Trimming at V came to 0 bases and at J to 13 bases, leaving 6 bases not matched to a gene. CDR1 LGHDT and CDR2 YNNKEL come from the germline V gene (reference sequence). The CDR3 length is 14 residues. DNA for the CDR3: TGTGCCAGCAGCCAAGACGGACTAGCGGGGCGCGTGTACTTC. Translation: CASSQDGLAGRVYF.

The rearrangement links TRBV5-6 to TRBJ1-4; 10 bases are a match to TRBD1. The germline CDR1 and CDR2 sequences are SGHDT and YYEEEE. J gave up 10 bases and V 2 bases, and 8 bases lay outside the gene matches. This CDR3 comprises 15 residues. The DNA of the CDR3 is TGTGCCAGCAGCTTTGCCGGGACAGGGGATAGAAAACTGTTTTTT. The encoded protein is CASSFAGTGDRKLFF.